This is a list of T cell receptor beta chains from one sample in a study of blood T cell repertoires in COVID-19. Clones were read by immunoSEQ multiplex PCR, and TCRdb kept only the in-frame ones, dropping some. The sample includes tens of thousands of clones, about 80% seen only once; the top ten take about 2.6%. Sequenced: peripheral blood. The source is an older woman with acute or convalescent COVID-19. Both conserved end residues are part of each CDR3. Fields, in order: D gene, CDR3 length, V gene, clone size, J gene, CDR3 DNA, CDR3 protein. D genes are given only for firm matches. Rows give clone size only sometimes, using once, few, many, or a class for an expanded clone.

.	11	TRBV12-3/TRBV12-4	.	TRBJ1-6	TGTGCCAGCAGTTTATCGTCACCCCTCCACTTT	CASSLSSPLHF
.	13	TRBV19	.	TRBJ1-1	TGTGCCAGTAGTATCCCCGGGACTTCGGTAGCTTTCTTT	CASSIPGTSVAFF
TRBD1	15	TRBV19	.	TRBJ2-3	TGTGCCAGTAGTGACCGGGACAGGGGCACAGATACGCAGTATTTT	CASSDRDRGTDTQYF
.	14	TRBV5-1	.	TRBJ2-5	TGCGCCAGCAGCTTGGAAGGGGGTTTTATAACCCAGTACTTC	CASSLEGGFITQYF
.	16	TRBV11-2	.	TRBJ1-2	TGTGCCAGCAGCTTAACCATAATAAGGCGGGACGATGGCTACACCTTC	CASSLTIIRRDDGYTF
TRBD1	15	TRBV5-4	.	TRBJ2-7	TGTGCCAGCAGTTATGACAGGGGACAGCCCTACGAGCAGTACTTC	CASSYDRGQPYEQYF
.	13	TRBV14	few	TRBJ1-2	TGTGCCAGCAGCCAAGTAATCTTAAATGGCTACACCTTC	CASSQVILNGYTF
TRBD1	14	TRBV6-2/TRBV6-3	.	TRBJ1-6	TGTGCCAGCAGTTACAGGGGGCAAGGATCACCCCTCCACTTT	CASSYRGQGSPLHF
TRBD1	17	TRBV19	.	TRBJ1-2	TGTGCCAGTAGTACCATCCATTCCGGGACAGGGGGCTATGGCTACACCTTC	CASSTIHSGTGGYGYTF
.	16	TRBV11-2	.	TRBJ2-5	TGTGCCAGCAGCTCGCATGTAGTACTACCAGGGGAGACCCAGTACTTC	CASSSHVVLPGETQYF
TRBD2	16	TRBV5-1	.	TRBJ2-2	TGCGCCAGCAGCTTACGGACTAGCTTGAACACCGGGGAGCTGTTTTTT	CASSLRTSLNTGELFF
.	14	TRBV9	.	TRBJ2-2	TGTGCCAGCAGCGTGGGCCTTAACACCGGGGAGCTGTTTTTT	CASSVGLNTGELFF
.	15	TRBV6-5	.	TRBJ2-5	TGTGCCAGCAGTTACTCGTGGGAGGAGGGCGAGACCCAGTACTTC	CASSYSWEEGETQYF
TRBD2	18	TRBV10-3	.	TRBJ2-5	TGTGCCATCAGTGGCTCGTTAGCGGGAGAAGTTAGTATGGAGACCCAGTACTTC	CAISGSLAGEVSMETQYF
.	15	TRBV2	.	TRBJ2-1	TGTGCCAGCAGGTTTCAACAATCACGATCCAATGAGCAGTTCTTC	CASRFQQSRSNEQFF
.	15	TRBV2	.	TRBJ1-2	TGTGCCAGCAGTGGTTATGATAGAACTAACTATGGCTACACCTTC	CASSGYDRTNYGYTF
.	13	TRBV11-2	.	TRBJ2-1	TGTGCCAGCAGCTTAGATCTATACAATGAGCAGTTCTTC	CASSLDLYNEQFF
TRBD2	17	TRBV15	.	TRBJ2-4	TGTGCCACCAGCAGAGACCTGGGCGGGGGGGGCCGGTGGATTCAGTACTTC	CATSRDLGGGGRWIQYF
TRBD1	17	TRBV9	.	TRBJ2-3	TGTGCCAGCAGCGCTCTCCAGGGGGTTGTGAGCACAGATACGCAGTATTTT	CASSALQGVVSTDTQYF
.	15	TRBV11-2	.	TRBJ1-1	TGTGCCAGCAGCTTAGATCGGGGGAAAGACACTGAAGCTTTCTTT	CASSLDRGKDTEAFF
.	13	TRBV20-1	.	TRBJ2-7	TGCAGTGCTAGTTCGGGGACACCTGTCAAGCAGTACTTC	CSASSGTPVKQYF
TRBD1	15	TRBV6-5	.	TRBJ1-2	TGTGCCAGCAGGCGGACACAGGGGGCGCGATATGGCTACACCTTC	CASRRTQGARYGYTF
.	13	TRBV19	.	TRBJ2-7	TGTGCCAGTAGTATAGGCCAGTTCTACGAGCAGTACTTC	CASSIGQFYEQYF
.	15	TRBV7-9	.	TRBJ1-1	TGTGCCAGCAGCCAGGTTACAGGCCCCAGCACTGAAGCTTTCTTT	CASSQVTGPSTEAFF
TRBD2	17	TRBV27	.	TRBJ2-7	TGTGCCAGCAGTTTATTGGTAGCGGGAGGGATCCCCTACGAGCAGTACTTC	CASSLLVAGGIPYEQYF
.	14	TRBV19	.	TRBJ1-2	TGTGCCAGTAGTGCCTATGGCGGGGGGCCTGGCTACACCTTC	CASSAYGGGPGYTF
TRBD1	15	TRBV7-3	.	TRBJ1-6	TGTGCCAGCAGCCAGCTTCCGGACAGGGATTCACCCCTCCACTTT	CASSQLPDRDSPLHF
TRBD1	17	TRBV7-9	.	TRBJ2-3	TGTGCCAGCAGCCTAGTGGCCCCGGACAGGGGTACAGATACGCAGTATTTT	CASSLVAPDRGTDTQYF
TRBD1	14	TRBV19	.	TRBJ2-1	TGTGCCAGTAGTATAGACCCCGACAGGGCAGAGCAGTTCTTC	CASSIDPDRAEQFF
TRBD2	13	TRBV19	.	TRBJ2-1	TGTGCCAGTAGCCTGACTAGCGGGATCGAGCAGTTCTTC	CASSLTSGIEQFF
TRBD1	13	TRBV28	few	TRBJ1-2	TGTGCCAGCAGGCGCCGGGACAGGGATGGCTACACCTTC	CASRRRDRDGYTF
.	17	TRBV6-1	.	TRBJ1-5	TGTGCCAGCAGTGATCCCAGGGTACACTATAGCAATCAGCCCCAGCATTTT	CASSDPRVHYSNQPQHF
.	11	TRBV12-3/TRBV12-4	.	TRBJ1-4	TGTGCCAGCAGTTACCGGGGAAAACTGTTTTTT	CASSYRGKLFF
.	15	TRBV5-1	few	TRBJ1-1	TGCGCCAGCAGCTTGGTTGAGGGTATAAACACTGAAGCTTTCTTT	CASSLVEGINTEAFF
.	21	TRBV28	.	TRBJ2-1	TGTGCCAGCAGTTTGGGCTTGTGGGGCAGCTTTTTACCCAGCTCCTACAATGAGCAGTTCTTC	CASSLGLWGSFLPSSYNEQFF
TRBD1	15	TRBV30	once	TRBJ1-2	TGTGCCTGGAGTGTGGGGACAGGGAGAACATCCGGCTACACCTTC	CAWSVGTGRTSGYTF
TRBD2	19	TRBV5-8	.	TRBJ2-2	TGTGCCAGCAGCTTGGGGGGACTAGCGGGGAGCGCGAACACCGGGGAGCTGTTTTTT	CASSLGGLAGSANTGELFF
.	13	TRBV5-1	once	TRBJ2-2	TGCGCCAGCAGCATGAATATCGGCGGGGAGCTGTTTTTT	CASSMNIGGELFF
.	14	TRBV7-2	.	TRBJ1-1	TGTGCCAGCAGCACCCCGTTGGGGAGCACTGAAGCTTTCTTT	CASSTPLGSTEAFF
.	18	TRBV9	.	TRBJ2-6	TGTGCCAGCAGCGCCTTTGGCAGGGGACGGTCTGGGGCCAACGTCCTGACTTTC	CASSAFGRGRSGANVLTF